The clone carrying this T cell receptor beta chain was recorded a few times. Generated by immunoSEQ multiplex PCR, the TCRdb table keeps only in-frame clones and is missing some. The table records 52,000 or so clones, 60% to 85% of them present only once. The data stem from a study of blood T cell repertoires in COVID-19. The V end was cut by 2 bases, the J end by 0 bases, with 9 bases between. Germline V gene sequence: CDR1 ENHRY, CDR2 SYGVKD. This CDR3 has 15 residues. Material for sequencing was peripheral blood. The gene calls are TRBV10-3 and TRBJ2-3; maybe TRBD1 (5 bases). The TCR comes from a human donor in a cohort sampled during active COVID-19. CDR3 loop: CAISETDSSTDTQYF. The CDR3 region has the DNA TGTGCCATCAGTGAGACTGACAGTAGCACAGATACGCAGTATTTT.